Below, one T cell receptor (beta chain) is given with its context. This clonotype was detected many times. The target of this receptor is not known. Within one base of it there is no much larger clone, and no base qualities were kept. This sample was included in a study of early T cells in non-severe SARS-CoV-2 infection (dated by TCRdb to the early 2020s). Broadly, across the study: TCR sequencing used bulk RNA from unsorted whole blood, so alpha and beta chains could not be paired. On the study overall, not on this receptor specifically: Matching against VDJdb was skewed toward anti-spike CD8 responses, likely underestimated virus-specific expansions, and missed private and CD4 specificities.

Reading from cysteine to phenylalanine, the CDR3 counts 15 amino acids. The sequence is cut down to CDR3 DNA, 45 bases in frame from base 1. For CDR1 and CDR2, the germline V gene lists SGHRS and YFSETQ. V gives up 0 bases and J gives up 2 bases, and the segment between their germline ends measures 12 bases. The library was prepared using 5' RACE. Sequencing used a NextSeq 500. In the TCR library protocol, unique molecular identifiers were attached to individual cDNA molecules to correct for PCR bias and sequencing error. TCR alpha and beta chains were both sequenced, and the abundances of alpha and beta sequences in each sample were closely correlated with each other. In the source study's methods: V gene, J gene and CDR3 annotation of TCR sequences was performed with Decombinator V4. TCRs were defined as expanded if a significant change between any two time points was detected under a Poisson model with p below 0.0001. TCR abundances were normalised to the total number of TCRs sequenced in each sample and reported as counts per million. TRAV1-2 paired with TRAJ12, TRAJ20 or TRAJ33 defined MAIT TCRs, while TRAV10 paired with TRAJ18 defined iNKT TCRs. VDJdb, accessed on 1 November 2021, was searched for TCRs annotated for CMV, EBV and SARS-CoV-2, and TCRs annotated for more than one antigen were excluded. TCRdb reworked the public reads: Q25 trimming with fastp, MiXCR clone assembly, productive beta chains retained. Here each entry gathers all rows of one CDR3 protein and keeps the most common genes and DNA. These V and J calls originate from TCRdb's pipeline instead of the authors' own analysis. The sample includes some 67,000 distinct CDR3 sequences, with about 13% observed a single time. The ten largest clonotypes hold about 5% of the sample.

The study was a case-control design nested within a healthcare worker cohort in London, UK, with weekly nasopharyngeal swab PCR tests and blood sampling. Healthcare workers were recruited between 23 and 31 March 2020, during the week of the UK lockdown, and were followed weekly for up to about 15 weeks. Sequencing used whole blood. This TCR derives from an adult who was a healthcare worker with PCR-confirmed SARS-CoV-2 infection or an uninfected control (not recorded which). The rearranged segments are TRBV5-1 and TRBJ2-7, with TRBD2 as a weak D call on 5 bases. The DNA sequence is as follows: TGCGCCAGCAGCTTGGCCATTACTAGAACCTACGAGCAGTACTTC. This is translated as CASSLAITRTYEQYF.